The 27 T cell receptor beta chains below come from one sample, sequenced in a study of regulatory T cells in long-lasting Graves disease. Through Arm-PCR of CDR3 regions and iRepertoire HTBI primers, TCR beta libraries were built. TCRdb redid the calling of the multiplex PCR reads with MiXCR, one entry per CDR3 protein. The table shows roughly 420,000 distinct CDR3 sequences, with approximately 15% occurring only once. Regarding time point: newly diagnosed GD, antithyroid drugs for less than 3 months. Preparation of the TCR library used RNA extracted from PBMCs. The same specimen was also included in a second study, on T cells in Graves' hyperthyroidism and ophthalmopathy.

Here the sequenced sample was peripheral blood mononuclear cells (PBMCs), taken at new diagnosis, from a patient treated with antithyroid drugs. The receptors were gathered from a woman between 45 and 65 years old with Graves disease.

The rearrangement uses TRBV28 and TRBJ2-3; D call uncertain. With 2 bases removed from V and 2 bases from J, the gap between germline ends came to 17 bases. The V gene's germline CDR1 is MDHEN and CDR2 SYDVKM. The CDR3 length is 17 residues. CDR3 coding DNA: TGTGCCAGCAGTTTAACCCTGAGACACAAGTACACAGATACGCAGTATTTT. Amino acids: CASSLTLRHKYTDTQYF.

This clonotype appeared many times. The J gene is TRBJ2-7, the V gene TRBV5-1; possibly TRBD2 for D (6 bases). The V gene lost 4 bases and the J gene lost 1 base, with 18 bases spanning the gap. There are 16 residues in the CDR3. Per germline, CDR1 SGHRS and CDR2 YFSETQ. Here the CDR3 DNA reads TGCGCCAGCAGCAAGGAGCCGGGACTCGCTTCCTACGAGCAGTACTTC. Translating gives CASSKEPGLASYEQYF.

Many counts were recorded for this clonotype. CDR3 nucleotide sequence: TGCGCCAGCAGCTTGGTAGGGGAAATGGTAACAGATACGCAGTATTTT. This codes for CASSLVGEMVTDTQYF. The chain carries TRBV5-1 and TRBJ2-3; D may be TRBD1 (5 bases). The V end was cut by 0 bases, the J end by 3 bases, with 14 bases between. Germline values: CDR1 SGHRS, CDR2 YFSETQ. The CDR3 is 16 amino acids.

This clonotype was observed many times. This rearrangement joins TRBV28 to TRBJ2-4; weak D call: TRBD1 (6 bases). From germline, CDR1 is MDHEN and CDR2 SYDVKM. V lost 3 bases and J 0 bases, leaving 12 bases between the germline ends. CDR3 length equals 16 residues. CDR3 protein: CASSFGWTVAKNIQYF. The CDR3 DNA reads TGTGCCAGCAGTTTCGGATGGACAGTAGCCAAAAACATTCAGTACTTC.

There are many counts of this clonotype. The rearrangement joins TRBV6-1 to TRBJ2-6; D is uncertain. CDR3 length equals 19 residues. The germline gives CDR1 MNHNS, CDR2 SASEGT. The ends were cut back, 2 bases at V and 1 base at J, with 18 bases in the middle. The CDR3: CASSEIWSGHGSGANVLTF. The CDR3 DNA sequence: TGTGCCAGCAGTGAAATTTGGTCAGGCCACGGGTCTGGGGCCAACGTCCTGACTTTC.

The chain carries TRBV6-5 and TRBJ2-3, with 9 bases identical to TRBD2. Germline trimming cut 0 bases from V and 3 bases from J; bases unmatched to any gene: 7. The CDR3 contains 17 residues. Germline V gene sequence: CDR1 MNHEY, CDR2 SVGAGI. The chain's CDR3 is CASSYSMLAGSTDTQYF. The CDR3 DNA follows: TGTGCCAGCAGTTACTCGATGCTAGCGGGGTCGACAGATACGCAGTATTTT.

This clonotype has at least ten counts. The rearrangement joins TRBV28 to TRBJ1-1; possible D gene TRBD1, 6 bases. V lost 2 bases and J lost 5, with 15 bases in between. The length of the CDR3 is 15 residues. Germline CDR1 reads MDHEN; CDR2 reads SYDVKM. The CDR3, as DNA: TGTGCCAGCAGTTTACTACAGGGCCCTGGGACTGAAGCTTTCTTT. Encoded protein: CASSLLQGPGTEAFF.

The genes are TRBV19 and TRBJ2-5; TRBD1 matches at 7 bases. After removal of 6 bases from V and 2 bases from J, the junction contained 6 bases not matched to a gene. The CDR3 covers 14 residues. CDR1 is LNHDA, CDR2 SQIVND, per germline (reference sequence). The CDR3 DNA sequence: TGTGCCAGTAGCGGGACAGCTTATCAAGAGACCCAGTACTTC. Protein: CASSGTAYQETQYF.

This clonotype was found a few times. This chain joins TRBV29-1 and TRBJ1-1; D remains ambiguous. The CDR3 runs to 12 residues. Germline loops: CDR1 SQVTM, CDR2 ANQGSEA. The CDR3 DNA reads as TGCGTTTGTTCCCGGCAGATTACTGAAGCTTTCTTT. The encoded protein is CVCSRQITEAFF.

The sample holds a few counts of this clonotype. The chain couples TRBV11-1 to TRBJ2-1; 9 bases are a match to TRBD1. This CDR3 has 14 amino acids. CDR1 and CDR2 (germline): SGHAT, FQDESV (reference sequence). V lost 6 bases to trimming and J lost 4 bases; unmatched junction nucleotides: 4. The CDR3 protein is CASSPQGAYNEQFF. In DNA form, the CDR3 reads TGTGCCAGCAGTCCACAGGGGGCTTACAATGAGCAGTTCTTC.

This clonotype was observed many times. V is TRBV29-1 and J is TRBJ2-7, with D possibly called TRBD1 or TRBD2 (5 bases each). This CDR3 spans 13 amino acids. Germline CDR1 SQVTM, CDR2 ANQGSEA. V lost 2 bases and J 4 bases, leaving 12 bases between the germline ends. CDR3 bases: TGCAGCGTTGAAACCCGGGGACGTTACGAGCAGTACTTC. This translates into CSVETRGRYEQYF.

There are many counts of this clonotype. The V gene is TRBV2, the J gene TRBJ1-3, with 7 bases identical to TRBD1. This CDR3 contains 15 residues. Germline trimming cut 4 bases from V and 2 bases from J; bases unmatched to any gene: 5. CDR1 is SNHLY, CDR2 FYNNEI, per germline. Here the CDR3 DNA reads TGTGCCAGCAGTGGACAGGGTCAGGCTGGAAACACCATATATTTT. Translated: CASSGQGQAGNTIYF.

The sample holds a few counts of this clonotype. The chain's CDR3 is CASSLVGWEPHYEQYF. CDR3 bases: TGTGCCAGCAGCTTAGTTGGGTGGGAGCCCCACTACGAGCAGTACTTC. This sequence joins TRBV11-3 and TRBJ2-7; perhaps TRBD2 as D (5 bases). Trimming shortened V by 1 base and J by 3 bases, and 16 bases separated the two germline ends. The CDR3 has 16 residues. Germline values: CDR1 SGHNT, CDR2 YENEEA.

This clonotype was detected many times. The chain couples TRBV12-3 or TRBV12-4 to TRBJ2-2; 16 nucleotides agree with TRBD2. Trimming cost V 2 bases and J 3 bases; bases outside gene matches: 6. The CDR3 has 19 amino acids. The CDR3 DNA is TGTGCCAGCAGTTTAACCGCGGGACTAGCGGGAGGGGACACCGGGGAGCTGTTTTTT. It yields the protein CASSLTAGLAGGDTGELFF.

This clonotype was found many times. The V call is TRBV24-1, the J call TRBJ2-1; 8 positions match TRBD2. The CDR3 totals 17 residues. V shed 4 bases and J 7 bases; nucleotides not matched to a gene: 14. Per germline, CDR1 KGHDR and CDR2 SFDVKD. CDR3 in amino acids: CATSDPTSGWRVNEQFF. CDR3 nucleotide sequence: TGTGCCACCAGTGACCCCACTAGCGGTTGGAGGGTGAATGAGCAGTTCTTC.

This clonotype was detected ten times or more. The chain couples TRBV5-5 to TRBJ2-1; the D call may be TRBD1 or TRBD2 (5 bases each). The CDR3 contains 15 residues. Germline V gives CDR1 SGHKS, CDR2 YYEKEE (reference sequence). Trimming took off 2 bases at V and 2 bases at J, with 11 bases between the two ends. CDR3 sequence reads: CASSLTGLTYNEQFF. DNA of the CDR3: TGTGCCAGCAGCTTAACGGGGCTAACCTACAATGAGCAGTTCTTC.

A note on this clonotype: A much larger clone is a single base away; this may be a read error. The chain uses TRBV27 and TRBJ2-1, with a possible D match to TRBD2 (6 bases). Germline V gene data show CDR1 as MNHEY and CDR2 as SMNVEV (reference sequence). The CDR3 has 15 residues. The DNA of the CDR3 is TGTGCCAGCAGTCCAATGGAGGGCGCCTACAATGAGCGGTTCTTC. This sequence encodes CASSPMEGAYNERFF.

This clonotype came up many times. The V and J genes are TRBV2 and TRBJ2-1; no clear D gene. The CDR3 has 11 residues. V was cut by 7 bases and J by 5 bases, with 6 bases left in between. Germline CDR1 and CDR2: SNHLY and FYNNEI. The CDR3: CASIRNNEQFF. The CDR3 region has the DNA TGTGCCAGCATTCGAAACAATGAGCAGTTCTTC.

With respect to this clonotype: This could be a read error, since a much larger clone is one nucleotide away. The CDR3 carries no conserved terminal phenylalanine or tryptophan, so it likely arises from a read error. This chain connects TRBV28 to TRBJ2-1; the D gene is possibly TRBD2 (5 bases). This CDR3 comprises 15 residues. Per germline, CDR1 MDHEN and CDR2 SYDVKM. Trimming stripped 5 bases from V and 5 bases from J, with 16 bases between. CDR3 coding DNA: TGTGCCAGCAGTCCCCCGGGCGAGGGAAACAATGAGCAGTTCCTC. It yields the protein CASSPPGEGNNEQFL.

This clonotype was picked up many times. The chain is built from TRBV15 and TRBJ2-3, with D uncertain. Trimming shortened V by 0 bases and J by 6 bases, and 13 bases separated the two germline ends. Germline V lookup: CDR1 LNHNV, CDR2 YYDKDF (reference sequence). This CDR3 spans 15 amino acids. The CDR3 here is CATSRDIGLMDTQYF. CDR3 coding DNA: TGTGCCACCAGCAGAGATATAGGTCTTATGGATACGCAGTATTTT.

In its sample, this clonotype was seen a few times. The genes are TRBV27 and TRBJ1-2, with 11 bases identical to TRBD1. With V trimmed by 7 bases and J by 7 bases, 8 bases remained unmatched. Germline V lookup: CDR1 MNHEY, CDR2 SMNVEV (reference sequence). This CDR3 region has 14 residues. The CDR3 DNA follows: TGTGCCAGCAAAAGGACAGGGGGCGCCTCTGGCTACACCTTC. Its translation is CASKRTGGASGYTF.

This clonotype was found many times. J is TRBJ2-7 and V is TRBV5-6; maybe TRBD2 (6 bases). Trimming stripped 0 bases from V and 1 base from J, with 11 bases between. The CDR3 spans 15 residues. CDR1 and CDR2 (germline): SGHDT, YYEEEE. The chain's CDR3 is CASSLAASVSYEQYF. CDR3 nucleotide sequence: TGTGCCAGCAGCTTGGCGGCTAGCGTTTCCTACGAGCAGTACTTC. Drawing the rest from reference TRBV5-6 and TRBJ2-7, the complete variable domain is DAGVTQSPTHLIKTRGQQVTLRCSPKSGHDTVSWYQQALGQGPQFIFQYYEEEERQRGNFPDRFSGHQFPNYSSELNVNALLLGDSALYLCASSLAASVSYEQYFGPGTRLTVT.

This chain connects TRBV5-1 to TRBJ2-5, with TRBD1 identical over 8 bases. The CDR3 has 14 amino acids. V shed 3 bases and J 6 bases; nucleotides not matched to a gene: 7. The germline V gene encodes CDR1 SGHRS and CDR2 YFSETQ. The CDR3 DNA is TGCGCCAGCAGCTATGGACAGGGAATGCAGACCCAGTACTTC. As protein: CASSYGQGMQTQYF.

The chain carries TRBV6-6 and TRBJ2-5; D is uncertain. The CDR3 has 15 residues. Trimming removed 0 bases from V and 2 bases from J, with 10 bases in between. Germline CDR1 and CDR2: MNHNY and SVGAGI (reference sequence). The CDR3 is CASSYSERLQETQYF. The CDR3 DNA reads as TGTGCCAGCAGTTACTCGGAGCGTCTACAAGAGACCCAGTACTTC.

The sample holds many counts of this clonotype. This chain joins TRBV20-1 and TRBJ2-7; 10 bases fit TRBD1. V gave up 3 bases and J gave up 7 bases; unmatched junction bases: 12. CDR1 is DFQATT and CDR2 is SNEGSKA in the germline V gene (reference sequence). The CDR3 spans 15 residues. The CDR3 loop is CSASHGGQGIREQYF. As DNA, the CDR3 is TGCAGTGCTAGCCACGGGGGACAGGGGATACGGGAGCAGTACTTC.

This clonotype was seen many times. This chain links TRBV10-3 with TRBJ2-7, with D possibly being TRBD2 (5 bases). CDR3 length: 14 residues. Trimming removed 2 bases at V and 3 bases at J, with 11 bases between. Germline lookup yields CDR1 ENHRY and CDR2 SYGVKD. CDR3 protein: CAISEAGLLYEQYF. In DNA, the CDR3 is TGTGCCATCAGTGAGGCAGGACTCCTCTACGAGCAGTACTTC.

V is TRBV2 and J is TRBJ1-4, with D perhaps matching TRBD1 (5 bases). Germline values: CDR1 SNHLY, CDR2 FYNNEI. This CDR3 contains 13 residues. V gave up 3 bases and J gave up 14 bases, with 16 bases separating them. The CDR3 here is CASSDGRGGPLFF. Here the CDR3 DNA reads TGTGCCAGCAGTGACGGGAGGGGAGGACCGCTGTTTTTT.